This T cell receptor beta chain was sequenced for a study of T cells in women clearing cervical HPV infection. Study information: Controls' single incident HPV16 infection cleared within 12 months without precancer. Cases' blood sampling followed lesion detection by median roughly 160 days (90 to 200). General study points: T-cell numbers per sample were unknown and may explain richness differences.

This clone registers medium-sized by frequency. The antigen is unknown. The CDR3 goes on 3 residues after the read ends, and that part is filled in from the germline J gene. Assay used: immunoSEQ multiplex PCR; TCRdb lists only in-frame clones, some missing. This sample's table has about 28,000 clones. J was trimmed by 6 bases and V by 6 bases; bases with no gene match: 8. This CDR3 is built from 14 residues. CDR1 and CDR2 (germline): SGHRS, YFSETQ. The sequencing sample was made of blood buffy coat. The receptor was isolated from a woman aged 18-69 years with a cervical HPV16 infection that either progressed to CIN3+ or cleared (not recorded which). The J gene is TRBJ2-1, the V gene TRBV5-1; 8 bases fit TRBD1. The CDR3 DNA, read in part, is TGCGCCAGCAAGGGGCAGGGGGCAGTCAATGAG. It codes for CASKGQGAVNE. The entire CDR3 sequence reads CASKGQGAVNEQFF. Variable domain in full (rest from reference TRBV5-1 and TRBJ2-1): KAGVTQTPRYLIKTRGQQVTLSCSPISGHRSVSWYQQTPGQGLQFLFEYFSETQRNKGNFPGRFSGRQFSNSRSEMNVSTLELGDSALYLCASKGQGAVNEQFFGPGTRLTVL.